These 14 T cell receptor beta chains came from one sample sequenced in a study of T cell responses to AZD1222 COVID-19 vaccine. TCRdb keeps only in-frame clones here, not all; method: immunoSEQ multiplex PCR. The table has under 250,000 clones, roughly 91% seen once; the top ten hold 1%. This specimen consisted of peripheral blood, obtained on day 0 of MenACWY control vaccination. Receptors were obtained from an adult in good health.

J is TRBJ2-7 and V is TRBV11-2; the match to TRBD1 covers 7 bases. Germline V lookup: CDR1 SGHAT, CDR2 FQNNGV. This CDR3 has 12 amino acids. J gave up 5 bases and V 6 bases, and 4 bases lay outside the gene matches. The CDR3 is CASRDRVDEQYF. The CDR3 region has the DNA TGTGCCAGCAGAGACAGGGTCGACGAGCAGTACTTC.

This sequence joins TRBV3-1 (or the pseudogene TRBV3-2) and TRBJ2-1, with D perhaps assigned TRBD1 or TRBD2 (5 bases each). Germline CDR1 LGHDT, CDR2 YNNKEL (reference sequence). The CDR3 contains 15 residues. Trimming stripped 5 bases from V and 4 bases from J, with 15 bases between. The CDR3 is CASSTRDLGYNEQFF. The CDR3 bases are TGTGCCAGCAGCACCCGGGACCTAGGATACAATGAGCAGTTCTTC.

The chain combines TRBV6-5 with TRBJ1-1; tentative D call: TRBD1 (6 bases). V was clipped by 7 bases and J by 6 bases, with 15 bases between them. There are 13 residues in the CDR3. Germline V gives CDR1 MNHEY, CDR2 SVGAGI. This CDR3 is CASMTGLPPEAFF. Here the CDR3 DNA reads TGTGCCAGCATGACAGGTCTACCGCCTGAAGCTTTCTTT.

This clone was seen only once. The rearrangement joins TRBV4-1 to TRBJ2-5; 10 nucleotides agree with TRBD1. V lost 1 base, J lost 6 bases, and 11 bases stayed unmatched. Germline CDR1 and CDR2: MGHRA and YSYEKL. This CDR3 region has 17 residues. In DNA, the CDR3 is TGCGCCAGCAGCCAAGCAACGGCCGGGACAGGGGAAAAGACCCAGTACTTC. The encoded protein is CASSQATAGTGEKTQYF.

The V call is TRBV5-4, the J call TRBJ1-2, with D maybe TRBD1 (5 bases). Germline V gives CDR1 SGHNT, CDR2 YYREEE (reference sequence). This CDR3 comprises 13 residues. V was shortened by 4 bases and J by 5 bases, with 12 bases between the two germline ends. The chain's CDR3 is CASSPRTQYGYTF. Here the CDR3 DNA reads TGTGCCAGCAGCCCCCGGACACAGTATGGCTACACCTTC.

This clone was seen only once. The DNA for the CDR3 is TGTGCCTGGAGGGACGGTTTTAATTCACCCCTCCACTTT. Protein product: CAWRDGFNSPLHF. The V call is TRBV30, the J call TRBJ1-6, with D hard to call. This CDR3 is built from 13 residues. CDR1 is GTSNPN, CDR2 SVGIG, per germline (reference sequence). Trimming took 3 bases from V and 6 from J, leaving 9 bases between them.

This chain connects TRBV3-1 (or the pseudogene TRBV3-2) to TRBJ1-1, with unresolved D. Germline lookup yields CDR1 LGHDT and CDR2 YNNKEL (reference sequence). This CDR3 is 14 amino acids long. Trimming took off 1 base at V and 4 bases at J, with 10 bases between the two ends. The chain's CDR3 is CASSQASGITEAFF. CDR3 coding DNA: TGTGCCAGCAGCCAAGCTTCCGGGATCACTGAAGCTTTCTTT.

The chain links TRBV7-2 to TRBJ1-5; no clear D gene. Germline lookup yields CDR1 SGHTA and CDR2 FQGNSA. The V and J ends lost 2 bases and 5 bases respectively, with 7 bases between them. The CDR3 is 13 amino acids. The CDR3 region is CASSLLIDQPQHF. The CDR3, as DNA: TGTGCCAGCAGCTTACTGATAGATCAGCCCCAGCATTTT.

This clone was counted a few times. The chain joins TRBV5-4 to TRBJ1-1; D is unclear. CDR3 length: 14 amino acids. CDR1 is SGHNT and CDR2 is YYREEE in the germline V gene (reference sequence). V was clipped by 2 bases and J by 3 bases, with 11 bases between them. The CDR3 bases are TGTGCCAGCAGCTTAAGGGATGTATACACTGAAGCTTTCTTT. It yields the protein CASSLRDVYTEAFF.

The V and J genes are TRBV29-1 and TRBJ2-7; 9 bases fit TRBD1. There are 13 residues in the CDR3. J gave up 2 bases and V 6 bases, and 5 bases lay outside the gene matches. CDR1 is SQVTM and CDR2 is ANQGSEA in the germline V gene. CDR3 amino acids: CSVQGTGPYEQYF. The CDR3 DNA is TGCAGCGTGCAGGGGACAGGGCCCTACGAGCAGTACTTC.

This chain connects TRBV5-4 to TRBJ1-3; no definite D call. The CDR3 consists of 15 residues. Trimming took 4 bases from V and 0 from J, leaving 11 bases between them. The germline V gene has CDR1 SGHNT and CDR2 YYREEE (reference sequence). The DNA of the CDR3 is TGTGCCAGCAGCCCTGGTGGGGACTCTGGAAACACCATATATTTT. As protein: CASSPGGDSGNTIYF.

The chain uses TRBV5-1 and TRBJ2-6; D is undetermined. The CDR3 extends over 15 amino acids. Trimming pared 7 bases from V and 0 bases from J, leaving 11 bases between. Per the germline V gene, CDR1 is SGHRS and CDR2 is YFSETQ. The CDR3 protein is CASAPALSGANVLTF. CDR3 bases: TGCGCCAGCGCCCCAGCCCTCTCTGGGGCCAACGTCCTGACTTTC.

The chain recombines TRBV5-6 with TRBJ2-3, with D unclear. Germline V gene data show CDR1 as SGHDT and CDR2 as YYEEEE. The CDR3 sequence is 15 residues long. The V and J ends lost 2 bases and 0 bases respectively, with 10 bases between them. CDR3 nucleotide sequence: TGTGCCAGCAGCTTCAGGTCGGACAGCACAGATACGCAGTATTTT. Residues: CASSFRSDSTDTQYF.

The rearrangement joins TRBV4-2 to TRBJ2-2; tentatively, D is TRBD2 (5 bases). CDR1 LGHNA and CDR2 YNFKEQ come from the germline V gene. V was clipped by 1 base and J by 9 bases, with 9 bases between them. The CDR3 spans 13 residues. CDR3: CASSQAAGRELFF. The CDR3 bases are TGTGCCAGCAGCCAAGCGGCGGGCAGGGAGCTGTTTTTT.